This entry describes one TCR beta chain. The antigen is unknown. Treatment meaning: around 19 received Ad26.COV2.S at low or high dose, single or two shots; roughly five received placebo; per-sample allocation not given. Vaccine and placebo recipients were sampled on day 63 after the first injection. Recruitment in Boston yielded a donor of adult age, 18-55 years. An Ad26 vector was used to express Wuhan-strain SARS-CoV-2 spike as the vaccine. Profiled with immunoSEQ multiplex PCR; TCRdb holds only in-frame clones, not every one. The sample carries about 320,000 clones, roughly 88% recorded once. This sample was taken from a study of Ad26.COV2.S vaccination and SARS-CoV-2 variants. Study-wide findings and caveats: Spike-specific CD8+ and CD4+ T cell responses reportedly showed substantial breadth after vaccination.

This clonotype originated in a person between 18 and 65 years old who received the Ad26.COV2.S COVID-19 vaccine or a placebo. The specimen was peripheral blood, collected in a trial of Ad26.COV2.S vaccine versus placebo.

The CDR3 coding sequence is TGTGCCAGCAGTTCCCGGACGGGCAACACTGAAGCTTTCTTT. The encoded protein is CASSSRTGNTEAFF. This chain uses TRBV27 with TRBJ1-1; no reliable D call. CDR3 size: 14 residues. V lost 4 bases and J lost 2, with 11 bases in between. CDR1 and CDR2 (germline): MNHEY, SMNVEV (reference sequence).